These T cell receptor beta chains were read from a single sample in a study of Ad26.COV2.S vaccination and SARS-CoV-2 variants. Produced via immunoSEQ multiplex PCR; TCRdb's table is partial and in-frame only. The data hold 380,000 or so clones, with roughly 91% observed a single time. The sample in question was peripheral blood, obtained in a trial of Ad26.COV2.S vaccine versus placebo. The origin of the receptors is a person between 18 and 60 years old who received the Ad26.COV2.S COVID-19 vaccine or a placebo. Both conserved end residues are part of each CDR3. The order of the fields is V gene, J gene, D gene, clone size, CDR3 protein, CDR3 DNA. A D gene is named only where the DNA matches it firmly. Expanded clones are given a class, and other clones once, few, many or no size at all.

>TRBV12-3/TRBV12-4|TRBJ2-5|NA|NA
CASSPALRETQYF
TGTGCCAGCAGTCCAGCTCTCAGGGAGACCCAGTACTTC
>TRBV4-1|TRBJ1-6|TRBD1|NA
CASSQAQGIRLGPLHF
TGCGCCAGCAGCCAAGCACAGGGGATCCGGTTGGGACCCCTCCACTTT
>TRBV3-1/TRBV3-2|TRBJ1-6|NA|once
CASSQGARNSPLHF
TGTGCCAGCAGCCAGGGGGCTCGGAATTCACCCCTCCACTTT
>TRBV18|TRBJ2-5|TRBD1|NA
CASSGLTGQGAYQETQYF
TGTGCCAGCTCTGGGTTAACCGGACAGGGAGCATACCAAGAGACCCAGTACTTC
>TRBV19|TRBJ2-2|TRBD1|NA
CASSTGTGGNTGELFF
TGTGCCAGTAGTACCGGGACAGGGGGGAACACCGGGGAGCTGTTTTTT
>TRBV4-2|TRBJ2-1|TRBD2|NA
CASSQEMREGLNEQFF
TGTGCCAGCAGCCAAGAGATGAGGGAGGGCCTCAATGAGCAGTTCTTC
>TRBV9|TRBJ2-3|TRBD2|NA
CASSVGTSGSTDTQYF
TGTGCCAGCAGCGTAGGGACTAGCGGGTCCACAGATACGCAGTATTTT
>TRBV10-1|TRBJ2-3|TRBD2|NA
CASKPSGIDTQYF
TGCGCCAGCAAACCCAGCGGGATCGATACGCAGTATTTT
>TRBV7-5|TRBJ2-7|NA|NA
CARSLAQGIPYEQYF
TGTGCCAGAAGCTTGGCACAGGGGATTCCCTACGAGCAGTACTTC
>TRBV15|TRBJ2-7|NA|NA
CATSRDGTAGVEQYF
TGTGCCACCAGCAGAGATGGGACAGCGGGAGTCGAGCAGTACTTC
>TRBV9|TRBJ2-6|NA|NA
CASSGTGSGANVLTF
TGTGCCAGCAGCGGAACAGGGTCTGGGGCCAACGTCCTGACTTTC
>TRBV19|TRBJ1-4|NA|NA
CASKVDRLNEKLFF
TGTGCCAGTAAGGTAGACAGGCTAAATGAAAAACTGTTTTTT
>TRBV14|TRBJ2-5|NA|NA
CASSQDAATWGETQYF
TGTGCCAGCAGCCAAGATGCGGCGACTTGGGGAGAGACCCAGTACTTC
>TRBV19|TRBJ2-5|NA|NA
CASSYSARTGTQYF
TGTGCCAGTAGTTACAGCGCACGGACCGGAACCCAGTACTTC
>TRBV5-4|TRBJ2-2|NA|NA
CASNAAGTGELFF
TGTGCCAGCAATGCAGCGGGCACCGGGGAGCTGTTTTTT
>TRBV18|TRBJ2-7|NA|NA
CASSPGDSQEQYF
TGTGCCAGCTCACCGGGTGACAGCCAGGAGCAGTACTTC
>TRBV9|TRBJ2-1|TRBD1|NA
CASSVLGQYNEQFF
TGTGCCAGCAGCGTTTTGGGACAGTACAATGAGCAGTTCTTC
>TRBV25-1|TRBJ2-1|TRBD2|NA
CASSEWRGGYNEQFF
TGTGCCAGCAGTGAATGGCGGGGGGGATACAATGAGCAGTTCTTC
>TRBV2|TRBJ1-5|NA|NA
CASSLGGQDQPQHF
TGTGCCAGCAGTCTTGGGGGGCAAGACCAGCCCCAGCATTTT
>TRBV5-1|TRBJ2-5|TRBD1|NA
CASSPPGGTGEGETQYF
TGCGCCAGCAGCCCACCCGGGGGGACAGGGGAAGGAGAGACCCAGTACTTC
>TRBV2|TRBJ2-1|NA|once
CASSRLVDEQFF
TGTGCCAGCAGCAGACTAGTAGATGAGCAGTTCTTC
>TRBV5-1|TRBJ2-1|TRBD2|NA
CASSLGASGANEQFF
TGCGCCAGCAGCTTGGGCGCTAGCGGGGCCAATGAGCAGTTCTTC
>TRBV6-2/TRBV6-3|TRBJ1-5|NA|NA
CASSNREGNSPQHF
TGTGCCAGCAGTAACCGGGAGGGGAATTCGCCCCAGCATTTT
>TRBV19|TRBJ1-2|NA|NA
CAARQGLDGYTF
TGTGCCGCGAGGCAGGGCCTAGACGGCTACACCTTC
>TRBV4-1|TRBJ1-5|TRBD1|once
CASSLDRGGQPQHF
TGCGCCAGCAGCCTGGACAGGGGAGGACAGCCCCAGCATTTT
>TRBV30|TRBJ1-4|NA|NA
CAWSEAVGRGNEKLFF
TGTGCCTGGAGCGAAGCGGTTGGCAGGGGAAATGAAAAACTGTTTTTT
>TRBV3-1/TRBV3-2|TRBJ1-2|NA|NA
CASSPQQGSSGYTF
TGTGCCAGCAGCCCTCAACAGGGTTCGTCTGGCTACACCTTC
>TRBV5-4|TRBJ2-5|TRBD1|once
CASSPDRVAETQYF
TGTGCCAGCAGCCCAGACAGGGTGGCAGAGACCCAGTACTTC
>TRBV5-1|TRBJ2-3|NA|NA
CASSPHPKGDTQYF
TGCGCCAGCAGCCCTCACCCGAAGGGAGATACGCAGTATTTT
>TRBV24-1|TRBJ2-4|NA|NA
CATSEKARGAKNIQYF
TGTGCCACCAGTGAAAAAGCTAGGGGAGCCAAAAACATTCAGTACTTC
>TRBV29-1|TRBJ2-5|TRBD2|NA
CSVDAGGKETQYF
TGCAGCGTTGATGCGGGGGGGAAAGAGACCCAGTACTTC
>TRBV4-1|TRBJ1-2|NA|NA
CASSQDDSPDYRYTF
TGCGCCAGCAGCCAAGATGACAGCCCGGATTATCGCTACACCTTC
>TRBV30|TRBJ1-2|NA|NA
CAWSVAGGAGYTF
TGTGCCTGGAGTGTGGCGGGGGGGGCTGGCTACACCTTC
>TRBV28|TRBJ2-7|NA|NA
CASSFSDGEGVREQYF
TGTGCCAGCAGTTTCTCCGACGGAGAAGGGGTTCGCGAGCAGTACTTC
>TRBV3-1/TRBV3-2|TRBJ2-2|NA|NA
CASSLMGGVDTGELFF
TGTGCCAGCAGCCTTATGGGCGGGGTTGACACCGGGGAGCTGTTTTTT
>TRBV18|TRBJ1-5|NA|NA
CASSPSRDYNQPQHF
TGTGCCAGCTCACCTAGCCGGGACTACAATCAGCCCCAGCATTTT
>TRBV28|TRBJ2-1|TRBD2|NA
CASRETSGGPYNEQFF
TGTGCCAGCAGGGAGACTAGCGGGGGACCCTACAATGAGCAGTTCTTC
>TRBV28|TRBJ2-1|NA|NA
CASTPGGRVSYNEQFF
TGTGCCAGCACCCCGGGGGGCAGGGTCTCCTACAATGAGCAGTTCTTC
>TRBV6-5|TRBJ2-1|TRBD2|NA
CASSSSGGAHEQFF
TGTGCCAGCAGCTCTAGCGGGGGGGCCCATGAGCAGTTCTTC
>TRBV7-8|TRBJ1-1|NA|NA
CASSLVYSGLTEAFF
TGTGCCAGCAGCTTAGTATACTCGGGGCTCACTGAAGCTTTCTTT
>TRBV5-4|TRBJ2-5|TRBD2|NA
CASSLWGTSGRGQETQYF
TGTGCCAGCAGCTTGTGGGGGACTAGCGGGAGGGGACAAGAGACCCAGTACTTC
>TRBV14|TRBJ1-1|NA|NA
CASSQGRGWGTEAFF
TGTGCCAGCAGCCAAGGGAGGGGCTGGGGCACTGAAGCTTTCTTT
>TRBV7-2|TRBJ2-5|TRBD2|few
CASSLALAGGPSLETQYF
TGTGCCAGCAGCTTAGCCCTAGCGGGAGGGCCCTCGTTAGAGACCCAGTACTTC
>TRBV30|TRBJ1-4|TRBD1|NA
CACVTGGGEKLFF
TGTGCCTGCGTTACAGGGGGCGGTGAAAAACTGTTTTTT
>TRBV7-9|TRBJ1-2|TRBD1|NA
CASSPEGQLHYGYTF
TGTGCCAGCAGCCCCGAGGGACAGCTCCACTATGGCTACACCTTC
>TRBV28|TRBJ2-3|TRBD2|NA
CASSLGTSGRDTQYF
TGTGCCAGCAGTTTAGGAACTAGCGGGAGGGATACGCAGTATTTT
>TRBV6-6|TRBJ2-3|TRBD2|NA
CASRPASGRFADTQYF
TGTGCCAGCAGGCCCGCTAGCGGGAGGTTCGCAGATACGCAGTATTTT
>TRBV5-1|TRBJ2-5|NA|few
CASSLRVGGETQYF
TGCGCCAGCAGCTTACGCGTTGGAGGGGAGACCCAGTACTTC
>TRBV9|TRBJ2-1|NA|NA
CASSPKGGLLNEQFF
TGTGCCAGCAGCCCCAAGGGAGGCCTATTGAATGAGCAGTTCTTC
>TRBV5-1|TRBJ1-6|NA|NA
CASSWNGDADSPLHF
TGCGCCAGCAGCTGGAACGGGGACGCTGATTCACCCCTCCACTTT
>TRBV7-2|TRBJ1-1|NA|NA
CASSLSGGTEAFF
TGTGCCAGCAGCCTGAGCGGCGGGACTGAAGCTTTCTTT
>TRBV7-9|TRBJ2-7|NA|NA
CASSLVGTNYEQYF
TGTGCCAGCAGCTTAGTCGGGACAAATTACGAGCAGTACTTC
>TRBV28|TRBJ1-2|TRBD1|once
CASRGQGAAGYTF
TGTGCCAGCAGGGGACAGGGGGCGGCTGGCTACACCTTC
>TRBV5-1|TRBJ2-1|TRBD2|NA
CASSSLAGALGEQFF
TGCGCCAGCAGCAGCCTAGCGGGAGCTCTTGGAGAGCAGTTCTTC
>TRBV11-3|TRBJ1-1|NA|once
CASSSSRGTRNTEAFF
TGTGCCAGCAGCTCCTCAAGGGGGACAAGGAACACTGAAGCTTTCTTT